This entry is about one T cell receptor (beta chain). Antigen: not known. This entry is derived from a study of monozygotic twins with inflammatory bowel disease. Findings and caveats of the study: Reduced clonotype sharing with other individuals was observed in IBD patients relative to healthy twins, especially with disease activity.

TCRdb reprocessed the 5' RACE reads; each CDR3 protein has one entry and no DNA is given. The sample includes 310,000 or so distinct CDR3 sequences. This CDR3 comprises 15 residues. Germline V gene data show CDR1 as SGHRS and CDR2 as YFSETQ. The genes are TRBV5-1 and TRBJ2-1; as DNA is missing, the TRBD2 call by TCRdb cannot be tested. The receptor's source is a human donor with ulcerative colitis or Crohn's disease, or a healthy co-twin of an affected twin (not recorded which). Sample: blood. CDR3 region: CASSPQREFNNEQFF.